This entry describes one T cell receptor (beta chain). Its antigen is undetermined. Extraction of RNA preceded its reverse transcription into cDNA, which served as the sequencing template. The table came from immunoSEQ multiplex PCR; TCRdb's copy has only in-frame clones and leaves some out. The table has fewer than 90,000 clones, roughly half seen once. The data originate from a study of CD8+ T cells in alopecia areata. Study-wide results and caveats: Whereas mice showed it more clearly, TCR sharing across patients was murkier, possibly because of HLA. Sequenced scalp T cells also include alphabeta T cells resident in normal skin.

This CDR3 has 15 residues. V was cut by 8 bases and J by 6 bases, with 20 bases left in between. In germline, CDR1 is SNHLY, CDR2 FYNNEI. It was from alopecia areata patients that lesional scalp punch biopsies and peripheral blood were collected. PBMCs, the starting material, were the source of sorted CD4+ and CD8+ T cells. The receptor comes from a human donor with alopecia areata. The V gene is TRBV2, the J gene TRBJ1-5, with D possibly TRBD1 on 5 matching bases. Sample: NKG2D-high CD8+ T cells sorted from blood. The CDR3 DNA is TGTGCCAGCGGAACTCCACGGGGCGAAGGTCAGCCCCAGCATTTT. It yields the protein CASGTPRGEGQPQHF.